This T cell receptor beta chain was identified in a study of cytomegalovirus exposure and HLA in healthy donors. Study-level results: An analysis was carried out later, and it reportedly showed fewer N-insertions in an Asian-associated ancestry cluster than the 666-donor mean. It was only CMV serostatus that was available as immune exposure information. A likely sequencing artifact accounted for one observed cluster of highly shared sequence variants.

For this clone: The antigen is unknown.

Germline V gene sequence: CDR1 MNHEY, CDR2 SVGAGI. The V gene lost 6 bases and the J gene lost 3 bases, with 9 bases spanning the gap. CDR3 length equals 13 residues. PCR was performed using 60 Vbeta and 13 Jbeta primers. Profiling relied on immunoSEQ multiplex PCR, and the TCRdb table lists in-frame clones only, not all of them. Among fewer than 120,000 clones listed, approximately 83% were seen once. The sequence came from a man in his forties in good health and CMV-seronegative. Sequenced input: PBMCs. The V call is TRBV6-5, the J call TRBJ1-5; D gene unclear. In DNA form, the CDR3 reads TGTGCCAGCAGCCGAAGAGTCAATCAGCCCCAGCATTTT. The encoded protein is CASSRRVNQPQHF.